This T cell receptor (beta chain) was sequenced for a study of vaccination effects on CD4 cells after COVID-19. Study details: The participants, recipients of two vaccine doses, got either BNT162b2 or mRNA-1273.

With regard to this clone: What it recognizes is unknown.

Antigen-specific CD4+ T cells were expanded with viral peptide pools in the ViraFEST assay before sequencing. Researchers isolated CD4+ T cells once approximately ten days of culture had elapsed. According to the study, vaccine recipients showed no prior SARS-CoV-2 infection and negative nucleocapsid antibodies. Cultures used around 1.8 million PBMC per well, 9 to 10 IU/ml IL-2 and 10 ug/ml peptides. Profiled with immunoSEQ multiplex PCR; TCRdb holds only in-frame clones, not every one. The table includes tens of thousands of clones, about two thirds detected once. V was pared by 3 bases and J by 4 bases, with 9 bases between. CDR1 SGHRS and CDR2 YFSETQ come from the germline V gene. The CDR3 spans 13 residues.

This sequence joins TRBV5-1 and TRBJ2-3; a weak D match, TRBD2 (5 bases). This receptor was identified in a human donor who received a COVID-19 vaccine. The material sequenced was CD4+ T cells from PBMCs cultured with SARS-CoV-2 spike peptides, taken before COVID-19 vaccination. The CDR3 DNA follows: TGCGCCAGCAGCTGGACTCCCCCAGATACGCAGTATTTT. Protein product: CASSWTPPDTQYF.